This T cell receptor beta chain is drawn from a study of T cell responses to AZD1222 COVID-19 vaccine (dated by TCRdb to the early 2020s). Regarding the study in general: A total of 240 or so trial participants underwent TCR sequencing, of whom some 200 had received two doses of AZD1222 and about 26 had received two doses of the MenACWY control vaccine. Trial participants were enrolled into age subgroups of 18-55, 56-69 and 70-plus years, which contained about 150, 27 and 61 TCR-sequenced participants, respectively. The paper's findings and limits, for the study overall: In the small 56-69-year group, the increase in depth fell short of significance, most likely because of low power. Participants were mostly white British and included more females than males, and it was suggested by the authors that clonal diversity may have been underestimated. Only 5 to 7 AZD1222 recipients were SARS-CoV-2 seropositive at baseline, limiting conclusions about previously exposed vaccinees. Epitopes outside the regions mutated in the B.1.351 and B.1.1.7 variants were reportedly recognized by nearly half of the unique spike-specific TCRs. The whole spike protein was spanned by vaccine-associated CD4 TCRs, and dominant responses were seen in regions 160-218 and 743-854. Because no day 14 peak-response samples were available, repertoires were characterized only after the peak T cell response. A significant rise in spike-specific TCR breadth and depth was observed after two AZD1222 doses relative to day 0 and relative to MenACWY recipients.

The label giving this sample's time point can be read as: baseline before first vaccination. The sample's treatment or condition label, decoded: meningococcal conjugate vaccine given as trial control. The vaccinee samples were drawn from two UK trials, COV001 and COV002, one of which was a single-blind randomized controlled phase 2/3 trial testing AZD1222 (ChAdOx1 nCoV-19) in healthy adults. Trial participant PBMC samples were collected at day 0 and day 28 after the second dose for TCRbeta chain sequencing. CDR1 and CDR2 are read off the germline V gene (reference sequence) as WNHNN and SYGVQD. The V end loses 3 bases and the J end loses 6 bases, and a stretch of 8 bases separates them. Inclusive of the bounding cysteine and phenylalanine, the CDR3 is 12 residues long. Solely the CDR3 DNA is kept, with 36 bases framed from the first base. Notes on this clone: It has no known antigen specificity. No base-level quality is on record; no much larger clone is a single base apart.

The CDR3 regions of human TCRbeta chains were analyzed by immunosequencing. In the source study's methods: Repertoire TCRs were checked for matches against a reference library of SARS-CoV-2-specific TCRs that had been generated using the MIRA antigen-specificity platform. Breadth was defined as the fraction of unique TCRs that were SARS-CoV-2-associated, and depth was defined as the fraction of total T cells that were SARS-CoV-2-associated. Using the MIRA data, every spike-specific TCR was mapped to the spike region that the TCR reacted to and assigned to either a CD4 or a CD8 class. Log10-transformed breadth and depth values were compared by one-way ANOVA with Sidak's multiple comparisons tests. In TCRdb, the immuneACCESS table is reduced to in-frame sequences with V and J assigned. These tables do not hold every clone; where another copy was compared, an unresolved V gene accounts for under half, and the others remain unexplained. Clonal size and the V and J genes are those of that table, whereas D and trimming came from the DNA. This sample is represented by 100,000 to 150,000 clones; roughly 87% of them were singletons. The leading ten clones occupy about 4.5% of the sample.

This sequence was found in an adult in good health. The specimen was peripheral blood, collected on day 0 of MenACWY control vaccination. Rearrangement joined TRBV10-1 to TRBJ1-1, with TRBD1 tentatively as D gene (5 bases match). The nucleotides are TGCGCCAGCAGTGATTGGGGGGCTGAAGCTTTCTTT. This codes for CASSDWGAEAFF.